This T cell receptor beta chain derives from a study of T-cell memory formation after mild COVID-19. As for the study in general: Across donors, TCR clusters were largely donor specific.

Barcoded TCR alpha and TCR beta cDNA libraries with UMIs came from 5'RACE using constant-segment primers. TCRdb processed the 5' RACE reads anew with MiXCR; each CDR3 protein has one entry. The table lists about 610,000 distinct CDR3 sequences, around 15% of them singletons, with 8.1% in the top ten. About this clonotype: Its antigen is not identified.

Trimming stripped 2 bases from V and 4 bases from J, with 15 bases between. The CDR3 is 15 residues long. Germline loops: CDR1 SGDLS, CDR2 YYNGEE. Whole-study results and caveats: Shrinking CD4+ clones resided mostly in CM and EM, and CD8+ ones in EMRA.

The specimen was PBMCs or a T cell subset sorted from them (not recorded which). The source is an adult woman who had mild COVID-19 (a few samples of this study predate the infection). Cell type and time point are not known. The genes are TRBV9 and TRBJ1-2, with D possibly matching TRBD1 (6 bases). Here the CDR3 reads CASSVSQGTAYGYTF. The CDR3 nucleotides read TGTGCCAGCAGCGTCTCGCAGGGGACCGCCTATGGCTACACCTTC.